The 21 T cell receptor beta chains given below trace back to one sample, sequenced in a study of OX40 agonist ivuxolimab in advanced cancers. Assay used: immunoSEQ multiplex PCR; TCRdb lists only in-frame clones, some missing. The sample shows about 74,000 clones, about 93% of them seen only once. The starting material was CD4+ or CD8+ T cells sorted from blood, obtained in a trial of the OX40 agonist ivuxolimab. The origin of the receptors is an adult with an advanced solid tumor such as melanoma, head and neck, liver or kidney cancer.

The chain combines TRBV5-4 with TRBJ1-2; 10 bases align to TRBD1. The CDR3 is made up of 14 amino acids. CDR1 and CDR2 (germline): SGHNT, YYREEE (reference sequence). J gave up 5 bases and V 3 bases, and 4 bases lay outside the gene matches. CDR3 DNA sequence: TGTGCCAGCAGCTCAGGACAGGGGGTATATGGCTACACCTTC. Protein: CASSSGQGVYGYTF. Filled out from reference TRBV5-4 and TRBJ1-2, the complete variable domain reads ETGVTQSPTHLIKTRGQQVTLRCSSQSGHNTVSWYQQALGQGPQFIFQYYREEENGRGNFPPRFSGLQFPNYSSELNVNALELDDSALYLCASSSGQGVYGYTFGSGTRLTVV.

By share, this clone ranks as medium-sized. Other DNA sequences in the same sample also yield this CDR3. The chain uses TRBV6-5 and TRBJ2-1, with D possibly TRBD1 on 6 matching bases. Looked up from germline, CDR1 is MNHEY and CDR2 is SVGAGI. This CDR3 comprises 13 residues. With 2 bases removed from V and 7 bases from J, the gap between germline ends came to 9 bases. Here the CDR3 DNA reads TGTGCCAGCAGTTACCGGCAGGGGAATGAGCAGTTCTTC. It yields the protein CASSYRQGNEQFF.

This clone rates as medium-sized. In DNA form, the CDR3 reads TGTGCCAGCAGTTTGGACAGACTCGGGGGCTACACCTTC. Translation: CASSLDRLGGYTF. The J gene is TRBJ1-2, the V gene TRBV28; tentatively, D is TRBD1 (6 bases). The CDR3 has 13 residues. Germline V CDR1 and CDR2: MDHEN, SYDVKM. V was cut by 3 bases and J by 8 bases, with 13 bases left in between.

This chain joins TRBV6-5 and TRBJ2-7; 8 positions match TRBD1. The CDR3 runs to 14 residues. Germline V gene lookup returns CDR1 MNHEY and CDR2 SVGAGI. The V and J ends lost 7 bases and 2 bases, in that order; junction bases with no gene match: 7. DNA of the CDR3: TGTGCCAGCACCAAGACAGGGGATCCCTACGAGCAGTACTTC. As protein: CASTKTGDPYEQYF.

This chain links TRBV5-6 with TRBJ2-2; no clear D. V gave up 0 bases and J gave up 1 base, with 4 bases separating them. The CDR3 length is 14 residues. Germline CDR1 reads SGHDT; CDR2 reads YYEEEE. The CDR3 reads CASSLEWNTGELFF. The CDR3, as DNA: TGTGCCAGCAGCTTGGAATGGAACACCGGGGAGCTGTTTTTT.

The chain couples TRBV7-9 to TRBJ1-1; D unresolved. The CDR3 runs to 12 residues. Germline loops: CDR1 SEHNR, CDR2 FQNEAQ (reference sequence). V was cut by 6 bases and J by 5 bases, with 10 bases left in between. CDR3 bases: TGTGCCAGCAGTTCTGTTGGGACTGAAGCTTTCTTT. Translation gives CASSSVGTEAFF.

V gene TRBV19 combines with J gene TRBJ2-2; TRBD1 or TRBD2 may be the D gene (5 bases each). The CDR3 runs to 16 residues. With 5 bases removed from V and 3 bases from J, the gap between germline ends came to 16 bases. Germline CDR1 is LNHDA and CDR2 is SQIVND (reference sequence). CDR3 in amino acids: CASSDTGTRYTGELFF. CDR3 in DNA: TGTGCCAGTAGTGATACCGGGACCAGGTACACCGGGGAGCTGTTTTTT.

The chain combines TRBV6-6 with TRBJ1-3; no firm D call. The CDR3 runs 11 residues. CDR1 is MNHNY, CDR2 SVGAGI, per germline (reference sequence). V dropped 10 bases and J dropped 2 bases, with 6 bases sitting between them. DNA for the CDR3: TGTGCCACCTACGCTGGAAACACCATATATTTT. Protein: CATYAGNTIYF.

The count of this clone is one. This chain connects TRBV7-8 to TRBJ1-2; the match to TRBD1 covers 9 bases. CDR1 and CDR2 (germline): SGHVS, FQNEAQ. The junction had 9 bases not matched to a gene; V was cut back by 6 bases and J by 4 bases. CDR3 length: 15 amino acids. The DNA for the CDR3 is TGTGCCAGCAGTTGGGGGGACAGGGTAACCTATGGCTACACCTTC. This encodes CASSWGDRVTYGYTF.

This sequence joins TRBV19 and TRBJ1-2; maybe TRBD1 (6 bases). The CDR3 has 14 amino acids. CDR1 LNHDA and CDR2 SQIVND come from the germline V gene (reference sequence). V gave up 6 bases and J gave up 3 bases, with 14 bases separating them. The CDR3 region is CASSPGVSDYGYTF. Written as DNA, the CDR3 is TGTGCCAGTAGCCCAGGGGTCTCGGACTATGGCTACACCTTC.

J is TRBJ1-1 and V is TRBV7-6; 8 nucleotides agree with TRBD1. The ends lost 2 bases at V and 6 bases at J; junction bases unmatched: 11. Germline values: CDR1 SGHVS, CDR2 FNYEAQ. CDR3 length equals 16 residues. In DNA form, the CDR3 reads TGTGCCAGCAGCTTACTCATCCAGGGGGCGGAGGCTGAAGCTTTCTTT. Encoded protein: CASSLLIQGAEAEAFF. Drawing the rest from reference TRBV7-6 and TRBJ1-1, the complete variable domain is GAGVSQSPRYKVTKRGQDVALRCDPISGHVSLYWYRQALGQGPEFLTYFNYEAQQDKSGLPNDRFSAERPEGSISTLTIQRTEQRDSAMYRCASSLLIQGAEAEAFFGQGTRLTVV.

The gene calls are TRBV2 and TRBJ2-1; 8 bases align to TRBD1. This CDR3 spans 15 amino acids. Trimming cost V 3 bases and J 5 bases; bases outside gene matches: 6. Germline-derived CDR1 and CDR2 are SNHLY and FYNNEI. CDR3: CASSDFGQGNNEQFF. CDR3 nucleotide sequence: TGTGCCAGCAGTGATTTCGGACAGGGTAACAATGAGCAGTTCTTC.

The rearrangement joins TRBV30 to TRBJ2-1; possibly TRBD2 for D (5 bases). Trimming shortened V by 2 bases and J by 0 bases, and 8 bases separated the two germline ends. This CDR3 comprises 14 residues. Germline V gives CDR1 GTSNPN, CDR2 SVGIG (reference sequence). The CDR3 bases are TGTGCCTGGAGTAGCGGCAGCTCCTACAATGAGCAGTTCTTC. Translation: CAWSSGSSYNEQFF.

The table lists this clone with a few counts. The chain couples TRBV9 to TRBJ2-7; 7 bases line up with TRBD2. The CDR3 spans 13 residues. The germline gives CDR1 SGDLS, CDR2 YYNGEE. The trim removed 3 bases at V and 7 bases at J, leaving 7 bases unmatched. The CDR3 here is CASSGEWREEQYF. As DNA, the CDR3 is TGTGCCAGCAGCGGAGAGTGGCGGGAGGAGCAGTACTTC.

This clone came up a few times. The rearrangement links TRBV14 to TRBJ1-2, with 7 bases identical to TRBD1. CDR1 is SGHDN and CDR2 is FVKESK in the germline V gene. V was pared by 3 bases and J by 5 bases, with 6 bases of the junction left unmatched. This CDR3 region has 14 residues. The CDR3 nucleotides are TGTGCCAGCAGCCAGGACGGGACAGCTTATGGCTACACCTTC. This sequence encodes CASSQDGTAYGYTF.

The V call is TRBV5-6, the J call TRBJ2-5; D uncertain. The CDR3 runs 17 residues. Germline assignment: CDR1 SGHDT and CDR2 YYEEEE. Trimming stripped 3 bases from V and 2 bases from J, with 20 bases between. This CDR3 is CASSSFPGPVGQETQYF. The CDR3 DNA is TGTGCCAGCAGCTCCTTCCCTGGCCCCGTTGGACAAGAGACCCAGTACTTC.

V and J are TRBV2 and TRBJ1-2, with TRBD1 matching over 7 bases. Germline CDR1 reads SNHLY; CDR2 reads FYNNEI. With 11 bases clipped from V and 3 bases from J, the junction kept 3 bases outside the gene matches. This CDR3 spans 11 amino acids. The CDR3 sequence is CADREDYGYTF. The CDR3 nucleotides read TGTGCCGACAGGGAGGACTATGGCTACACCTTC.

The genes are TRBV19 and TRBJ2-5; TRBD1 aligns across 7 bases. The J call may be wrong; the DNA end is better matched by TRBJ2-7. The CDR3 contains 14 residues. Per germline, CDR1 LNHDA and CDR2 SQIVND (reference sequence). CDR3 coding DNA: TGTGCCAGTAGTCCGGGGACAGATCTCTACGAGCAGTACTTC. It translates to CASSPGTDLYEQYF.

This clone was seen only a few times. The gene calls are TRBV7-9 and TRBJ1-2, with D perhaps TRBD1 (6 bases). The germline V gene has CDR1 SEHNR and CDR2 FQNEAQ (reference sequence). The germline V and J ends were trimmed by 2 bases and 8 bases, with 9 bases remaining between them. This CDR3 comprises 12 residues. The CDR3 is CASSLLGGGYTF. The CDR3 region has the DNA TGTGCCAGCAGCTTACTGGGGGGCGGCTACACCTTC.

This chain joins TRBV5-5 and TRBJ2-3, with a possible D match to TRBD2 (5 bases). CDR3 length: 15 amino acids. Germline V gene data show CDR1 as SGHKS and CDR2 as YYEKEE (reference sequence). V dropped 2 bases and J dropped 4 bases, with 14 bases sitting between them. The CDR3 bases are TGTGCCAGCAGCTTATTTTTAGCGTACTCAGATACGCAGTATTTT. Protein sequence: CASSLFLAYSDTQYF. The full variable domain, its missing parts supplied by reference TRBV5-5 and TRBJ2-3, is DAGVTQSPTHLIKTRGQQVTLRCSPISGHKSVSWYQQVLGQGPQFIFQYYEKEERGRGNFPDRFSARQFPNYSSELNVNALLLGDSALYLCASSLFLAYSDTQYFGPGTRLTVL.

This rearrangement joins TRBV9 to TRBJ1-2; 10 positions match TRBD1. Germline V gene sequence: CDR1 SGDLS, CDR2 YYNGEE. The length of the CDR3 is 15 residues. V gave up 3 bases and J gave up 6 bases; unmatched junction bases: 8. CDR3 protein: CASSALTGGLDGYTF. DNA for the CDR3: TGTGCCAGCAGCGCCCTGACAGGGGGCTTGGATGGCTACACCTTC. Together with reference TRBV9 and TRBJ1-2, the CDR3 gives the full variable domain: DSGVTQTPKHLITATGQRVTLRCSPRSGDLSVYWYQQSLDQGLQFLIQYYNGEERAKGNILERFSAQQFPDLHSELNLSSLELGDSALYFCASSALTGGLDGYTFGSGTRLTVV.